A selection of T cell receptor beta chains follows, all from one sample in a study of T-cell memory formation after mild COVID-19. MiXCR, applied by TCRdb to the 5' RACE reads, yields one record per CDR3 protein. The sample has approximately 150,000 distinct CDR3 sequences, approximately 6% seen once. Sequenced material: PBMCs or a T cell subset sorted from them (not recorded which). The receptors come from an adult woman who had mild COVID-19 (a few samples of this study predate the infection). Cell type and time point are not known. Each CDR3 is given with its conserved first and last residue. A D gene is named only where the DNA matches it firmly.

>-|TRBV27
CASSLSWTAGSYEQYF
>-|TRBV5-6
CASRRRGAFNSPLHF
>-|TRBV12-3/TRBV12-4
CASSLESPTEAFF
>-|TRBV4-1
CASSQGTVNEKLFF
>-|TRBV5-1
CASSLARVVHSSNTEAFF
>TRBD2|TRBV20-1
CSAPGPTSGRNNEQFF
>-|TRBV20-1
CSALTGLGYTF
>-|TRBV7-2
CASSLILTGELFF
>TRBD2|TRBV7-2
CASSARLAGALDTQYF
>-|TRBV4-1
CASSQDLGVHGPQF
>-|TRBV5-1
CASSLGDGGQPQHF
>TRBD1|TRBV10-3
CAISQDREPTYEQYF
>TRBD1|TRBV29-1
CSVERDRGRLGAFF
>TRBD2|TRBV12-3/TRBV12-4
CASSIHGGAGELFF
>-|TRBV5-1
CASSFGGSNEKLFF
>TRBD2|TRBV20-1
CSPSGGGNTDTQYF
>-|TRBV12-3/TRBV12-4
CASSLGDRKIGGEQYF
>TRBD2|TRBV27
CASSSPTSGSSYEQYF
>-|TRBV5-5
CASSFGGKTEAFF
>-|TRBV7-2
CASNSGFEQYF
>-|TRBV5-1
CASSSGPYQAFF
>TRBD1|TRBV4-1
CASSQAGWPGQGNYGYTF
>-|TRBV20-1
CSARGGGSEQYF
>-|TRBV15
CATSRDDTRGFF
>TRBD2|TRBV7-9
CASSKAGRSGLAAQYF
>TRBD1|TRBV6-2/TRBV6-3
CASSYKDRITDTQYF
>TRBD1|TRBV27
CASSPDRGRANYGYTF
>TRBD1|TRBV10-3
CAISGEGTGGKIGNQPQHF
>TRBD2|TRBV7-9
CASSLGSSGSLLVLETQYF
>-|TRBV24-1
CATGSSDYNEQFF
>TRBD1|TRBV7-9
CASSLLTGTGGFTQYF
>TRBD1|TRBV10-3
CAISGGEGANYGYTF